This TCR beta chain was identified in a study of blood T cell repertoires in COVID-19. On the study more broadly: COVID-19 samples, acute and convalescent, were from the United States, Italy and Spain. Nucleic acid was either cDNA or gDNA, and it came from T cells, B-cell-depleted T cells, or PBMCs.

Sequencing used immunoSEQ multiplex PCR; TCRdb keeps in-frame clones, though not all of them. The sample has 150,000 to 200,000 clones, more than 85% seen once; the top ten hold around 0.5%. This clone was found once. The specimen was peripheral blood. The sequence came from a man between 60 and 75 years old with COVID-19, enrolled during active disease.

The CDR3 protein is CASSTTGGGQPQHF. Here the CDR3 DNA reads TGTGCCAGCAGCACCACAGGGGGCGGTCAGCCCCAGCATTTT. The J gene is TRBJ1-5, the V gene TRBV9, with TRBD1 matching over 9 bases. Unmatched junction bases numbered 5, after V lost 4 bases and J lost 6 bases. The CDR3 spans 14 residues. CDR1 and CDR2 (germline): SGDLS, YYNGEE.